The 13 T cell receptor beta chains listed next were all sequenced from one sample in a study of blood T cells in healthy people across ages. The second PCR ran roughly 6 to 11 cycles with a sample-barcoded 5' primer and J-beta primers. MiXCR, applied by TCRdb to the 5' RACE reads, yields one record per CDR3 protein. The table has about 1.5 million distinct CDR3 sequences, about 45% seen once; the top ten hold over 3.5%. Sequenced input: blood. Receptors were obtained from a woman between 18 and 30 years old in good health.

This clonotype was detected only a few times. J is TRBJ2-1 and V is TRBV19, with TRBD1 matching 10 bases. In germline, CDR1 is LNHDA, CDR2 SQIVND (reference sequence). Unmatched junction bases numbered 4, after V lost 6 bases and J lost 2 bases. This CDR3 is 15 amino acids long. The CDR3 nucleotides read TGTGCCAGTAGAAGGACAGGGGGGGCCTACAATGAGCAGTTCTTC. Amino acid sequence: CASRRTGGAYNEQFF.

The V and J genes are TRBV12-3 or TRBV12-4 and TRBJ1-5; no clear D gene. The V end was cut by 5 bases, the J end by 7 bases, with 18 bases between. The CDR3 is 15 residues long. As DNA, the CDR3 is TGTGCCAGCAGTCCCGGGTGGGGTTCGGGGCAGCCCCAGCATTTT. This gives the protein CASSPGWGSGQPQHF.

This sequence joins TRBV7-2 and TRBJ2-1, with 11 bases matching TRBD2. The tail of the sequence fits TRBJ2-7 better, so the J call may be wrong. There are 15 residues in the CDR3. The V gene's germline CDR1 is SGHTA and CDR2 FQGNSA. The CDR3: CASSLRTSGYNEQYF. CDR3 bases: TGTGCCAGCAGTCTCCGGACTAGCGGGTACAATGAGCAGTACTTC.

The chain has TRBV27 and TRBJ2-4; the match to TRBD2 covers 11 bases. The DNA end is more similar to TRBJ2-7, so the J call may be wrong. Germline lookup yields CDR1 MNHEY and CDR2 SMNVEV (reference sequence). This CDR3 spans 15 amino acids. CDR3 sequence (DNA): TGTGCCAGCAGTTGGACTAGCGGGTCCAATTACGAGCAGTACTTC. The encoded protein is CASSWTSGSNYEQYF.

This clonotype was observed a few times. The CDR3 DNA sequence: TGTGCCAGCAGTTTATCTAGGACAGTCGGCTACACCTTC. Translation gives CASSLSRTVGYTF. The chain is built from TRBV27 and TRBJ1-2; the D gene is possibly TRBD1 (6 bases). Germline lookup yields CDR1 MNHEY and CDR2 SMNVEV (reference sequence). The CDR3 has 13 amino acids. V lost 0 bases and J lost 8, with 10 bases in between.

The table lists this clonotype with a few counts. This chain joins TRBV6-5 and TRBJ1-5; D remains unclear. The V end lost 2 bases, the J end lost 1 base, and 6 bases lay between the germline ends. CDR1 MNHEY and CDR2 SVGAGI come from the germline V gene. The CDR3 consists of 14 residues. CDR3 protein: CASSYVRSNQPQHF. The CDR3 region has the DNA TGTGCCAGCAGTTACGTTCGGAGCAATCAGCCCCAGCATTTT.

This clonotype occurred a few times. V usage is TRBV12-3 or TRBV12-4 and J usage is TRBJ1-2; D ambiguous. The CDR3 sequence is 11 residues long. V was trimmed by 8 bases and J by 8 bases, leaving 12 bases between them. CDR3 nucleotides: TGTGCCAGCGGTCAGCGAGGAGGCTACACCTTC. As protein: CASGQRGGYTF.

This clonotype came up once. The rearrangement uses TRBV20-1 and TRBJ1-3, with a weak D call TRBD1 (6 bases). V was trimmed by 6 bases and J by 6 bases, leaving 18 bases between them. The CDR3 is made up of 14 amino acids. Germline lookup yields CDR1 DFQATT and CDR2 SNEGSKA (reference sequence). This CDR3 is CSAAESRGANTIYF. In DNA, the CDR3 is TGCAGTGCCGCCGAGTCTAGGGGGGCAAACACCATATATTTT.

This clonotype was seen a few times. The gene calls are TRBV6-2 or TRBV6-3 and TRBJ2-1; 7 nucleotides align to TRBD2. V was clipped by 2 bases and J by 0 bases; unmatched bases: 4. The germline V gene has CDR1 MNHEY and CDR2 SVGEGT. The CDR3 covers 16 residues. Written as DNA, the CDR3 is TGTGCCAGCAGTTACGGCGGGAGTGGCTCCTACAATGAGCAGTTCTTC. Its protein is CASSYGGSGSYNEQFF.

The chain joins TRBV11-2 to TRBJ2-5; TRBD1 or TRBD2 may be the D gene (6 bases each). The CDR3 loop spans 16 amino acids. Germline-derived CDR1 and CDR2 are SGHAT and FQNNGV. Trimming removed 2 bases from V and 5 bases from J, with 18 bases in between. The CDR3 nucleotides read TGTGCCAGCAGCTTACTTGATAACAGGGAGGTTGAGACCCAGTACTTC. Protein: CASSLLDNREVETQYF.

The chain joins TRBV15 to TRBJ2-7, with 9 nucleotides matching TRBD2. V dropped 5 bases and J dropped 3; count of bases not matched to a gene: 8. This CDR3 has 15 residues. CDR1 and CDR2 from the germline V gene are LNHNV and YYDKDF (reference sequence). The CDR3 loop reads CATSSSSGDLYEQYF. The CDR3 coding sequence is TGTGCCACCAGCTCTTCTAGCGGGGACCTCTACGAGCAGTACTTC. Using reference TRBV15 and TRBJ2-7 for the parts outside the CDR3, the full variable domain is DAMVIQNPRYQVTQFGKPVTLSCSQTLNHNVMYWYQQKSSQAPKLLFHYYDKDFNNEADTPDNFQSRRPNTSFCFLDIRSPGLGDTAMYLCATSSSSGDLYEQYFGPGTRLTVT.

The chain carries TRBV7-3 and TRBJ2-1; TRBD2 matches at 8 bases. The CDR3 totals 15 residues. The germline gives CDR1 SGHTA, CDR2 FQGTGA. The trim removed 0 bases at V and 6 bases at J, leaving 4 bases unmatched. This chain's CDR3 is CASSLTAGLVNEQFF. The CDR3 DNA reads as TGTGCCAGCAGCTTAACAGCGGGACTAGTCAATGAGCAGTTCTTC.

This chain joins TRBV29-1 and TRBJ1-2, with 9 bases aligning to TRBD1. V was clipped by 3 bases and J by 4 bases; unmatched bases: 3. The germline CDR1 and CDR2 sequences are SQVTM and ANQGSEA. The CDR3 contains 13 residues. CDR3 in amino acids: CSVDSTGGYGYTF. CDR3 nucleotide sequence: TGCAGCGTTGACTCGACAGGGGGCTATGGCTACACCTTC.